These 32 T cell receptor beta chains came from one sample sequenced in a study of Ad26.COV2.S vaccination and SARS-CoV-2 variants. The treatment here: around 19 received Ad26.COV2.S at low or high dose, single or two shots; several received placebo; per-sample allocation not given. At day 63 after the first vaccine or placebo injection, samples were drawn. The repertoire was sequenced with immunoSEQ multiplex PCR; TCRdb's copy has only in-frame clones and lacks some. The sample gives some 640,000 clones, roughly 90% of which show up once; about 1.5% is in the top ten. The sequences come from peripheral blood, collected in a trial of Ad26.COV2.S vaccine versus placebo. Receptor source: a person aged 18-60 years who received the Ad26.COV2.S COVID-19 vaccine or a placebo.

CDR3: CSVDRVPGNTIYF. In DNA form, the CDR3 reads TGCAGCGTCGACAGGGTTCCCGGAAACACCATATATTTT. V gene TRBV29-1 combines with J gene TRBJ1-3; 7 nucleotides agree with TRBD1. After removal of 6 bases from V and 4 bases from J, the junction contained 6 bases not matched to a gene. The germline V gene encodes CDR1 SQVTM and CDR2 ANQGSEA. The CDR3 has 13 residues.

This rearrangement joins TRBV7-8 to TRBJ2-1; D may be TRBD1 (7 bases). Germline values: CDR1 SGHVS, CDR2 FQNEAQ. There are 13 residues in the CDR3. Trimming stripped 6 bases from V and 7 bases from J, with 13 bases between. CDR3 region: CASRQPGGNEQFF. The CDR3 DNA is TGTGCCAGCAGACAACCAGGGGGGAATGAGCAGTTCTTC.

This clone was seen just once. This chain connects TRBV12-3 or TRBV12-4 to TRBJ1-2; TRBD1 agrees at 7 bases. The CDR3 has 13 amino acids. V trimming: 6 bases; J trimming: 8 bases; junction bases outside the gene matches: 9. CDR3 amino acids: CASRDRARKGYTF. Here the CDR3 DNA reads TGTGCCAGCAGAGACAGGGCGCGGAAGGGCTACACCTTC.

This sequence joins TRBV12-3 or TRBV12-4 and TRBJ2-5; 7 nucleotides align to TRBD1. V lost 6 bases, J lost 5 bases, and 3 bases stayed unmatched. CDR3 length equals 12 residues. As DNA, the CDR3 is TGTGCCAGCAGCCACAGGGGTGAGACCCAGTACTTC. Amino acids: CASSHRGETQYF.

The rearrangement joins TRBV24-1 to TRBJ1-1; D gene uncertain. The CDR3 is 12 residues long. Germline-derived CDR1 and CDR2 are KGHDR and SFDVKD. The germline V and J ends were trimmed by 1 base and 7 bases, with 6 bases remaining between them. In DNA, the CDR3 is TGTGCCACCAGTGATTTACGGGGTGAAGCTTTCTTT. Translating it yields CATSDLRGEAFF.

This sequence joins TRBV4-2 and TRBJ1-1; D is undetermined. Trimming pared 7 bases from V and 8 bases from J, leaving 8 bases between. The CDR3 has 10 amino acids. Germline assignment: CDR1 LGHNA and CDR2 YNFKEQ. The CDR3 nucleotides are TGTGCCAGCAAGACGGTAGAAGCTTTCTTT. Its protein is CASKTVEAFF.

This sequence joins TRBV6-4 and TRBJ1-6; D gene uncertain. V was clipped by 3 bases and J by 5 bases, with 8 bases between them. CDR1 is MRHNA, CDR2 SNTAGT, per germline. The length of the CDR3 is 14 residues. In nucleotides, the CDR3 is TGTGCCAGCAGTGATGTGGTACATAATTCACCCCTCCACTTT. Translating it yields CASSDVVHNSPLHF.

The V call is TRBV15, the J call TRBJ2-7; TRBD2 might be the D (6 bases). The CDR3 spans 16 residues. The V gene's germline CDR1 is LNHNV and CDR2 YYDKDF (reference sequence). The germline V and J ends were trimmed by 0 bases and 4 bases, with 16 bases remaining between them. This CDR3 is CATSRDRSGDYYEQYF. The CDR3 coding sequence is TGTGCCACCAGCAGAGATAGATCGGGAGACTATTACGAGCAGTACTTC.

A word on this clone: This specimen includes other DNA sequences encoding the same CDR3. The chain uses TRBV7-3 and TRBJ1-3; D unresolved. CDR3 length equals 12 residues. V was pared by 5 bases and J by 4 bases, with 6 bases between. Germline assignment: CDR1 SGHTA and CDR2 FQGTGA. The CDR3 here is CASSPGGNTIYF. The CDR3 DNA reads TGTGCCAGCAGCCCGGGGGGAAACACCATATATTTT.

The count of this clone is one. The rearrangement uses TRBV6-5 and TRBJ1-1; the match to TRBD1 covers 9 bases. The CDR3 extends over 14 amino acids. The V gene's germline CDR1 is MNHEY and CDR2 SVGAGI. V trimming: 6 bases; J trimming: 3 bases; junction bases outside the gene matches: 5. CDR3 DNA: TGTGCCAGCAGCAAGGGACAGGGCCACACTGAAGCTTTCTTT. This encodes CASSKGQGHTEAFF.

The chain couples TRBV2 to TRBJ1-1, with TRBD1 as a possible D gene (5 bases). The CDR3 runs to 12 residues. The V end was cut by 6 bases, the J end by 4 bases, with 9 bases between. The germline V gene has CDR1 SNHLY and CDR2 FYNNEI. This CDR3 is CASSQGATEAFF. As DNA, the CDR3 is TGTGCCAGCAGCCAGGGTGCCACTGAAGCTTTCTTT.

The V and J genes are TRBV6-1 and TRBJ1-5, with D unresolved. The V and J ends lost 2 bases and 1 base respectively, with 12 bases between them. CDR1 MNHNS and CDR2 SASEGT come from the germline V gene. This CDR3 spans 16 amino acids. The CDR3 bases are TGTGCCAGCAGTGAACCTTTGAGGGCCAGCAATCAGCCCCAGCATTTT. It is translated as CASSEPLRASNQPQHF.

This chain uses TRBV15 with TRBJ2-1; D is undetermined. The CDR3 extends over 14 amino acids. Trimming removed 1 base at V and 2 bases at J, with 6 bases between. Looked up from germline, CDR1 is LNHNV and CDR2 is YYDKDF (reference sequence). CDR3 region: CATSRAGPYNEQFF. DNA for the CDR3: TGTGCCACCAGCAGAGCCGGCCCCTACAATGAGCAGTTCTTC.

The rearrangement links TRBV2 to TRBJ1-1; D ambiguous. Trimming removed 2 bases at V and 5 bases at J, with 9 bases between. The CDR3 has 13 amino acids. Germline loops: CDR1 SNHLY, CDR2 FYNNEI. The CDR3: CASSESRWTEAFF. The DNA of the CDR3 is TGTGCCAGCAGTGAATCCAGGTGGACTGAAGCTTTCTTT.

This clone was recorded once. The rearrangement links TRBV7-8 to TRBJ2-2; D remains unclear. Trimming shortened V by 5 bases and J by 7 bases, and 14 bases separated the two germline ends. Germline CDR1 is SGHVS and CDR2 is FQNEAQ. The CDR3 covers 14 residues. CDR3 nucleotides: TGTGCCAGCAGCCCTATGCTAACGGACGGGGAGCTGTTTTTT. It translates to CASSPMLTDGELFF. Looking up the rest from reference TRBV7-8 and TRBJ2-2 gives the full variable domain: GAGVSQSPRYKVAKRGQDVALRCDPISGHVSLFWYQQALGQGPEFLTYFQNEAQLDKSGLPSDRFFAERPEGSVSTLKIQRTQQEDSAVYLCASSPMLTDGELFFGEGSRLTVL.

The V and J genes are TRBV10-3 and TRBJ1-2; tentative D call: TRBD1 (5 bases). The CDR3 length is 11 residues. Germline-derived CDR1 and CDR2 are ENHRY and SYGVKD. Trimming left V 11 bases short and J 7 bases short, with 14 bases between. The CDR3 bases are TGTGCCGGCTGGGGCAGTCTTGGCTACACCTTC. It translates to CAGWGSLGYTF.

The chain links TRBV12-3 or TRBV12-4 to TRBJ1-5; a possible D gene is TRBD1 (5 bases). V was clipped by 5 bases and J by 6 bases, with 8 bases between them. This CDR3 has 12 residues. The DNA for the CDR3 is TGTGCCAGCAGTGCGGACACTCAGCCCCAGCATTTT. Protein product: CASSADTQPQHF.

The V and J genes are TRBV7-3 and TRBJ1-1; possibly TRBD1 for D (5 bases). CDR1 and CDR2 from the germline V gene are SGHTA and FQGTGA. Trimming took 5 bases from V and 9 from J, leaving 13 bases between them. The CDR3 consists of 12 residues. The DNA for the CDR3 is TGTGCCAGCAGCATTCCGGGGGGAAAAGCTTTCTTT. It specifies CASSIPGGKAFF.

This chain connects TRBV5-4 to TRBJ1-4, with 7 bases matching TRBD1. CDR1 is SGHNT and CDR2 is YYREEE in the germline V gene (reference sequence). The CDR3 loop spans 15 amino acids. The V gene end was trimmed by 3 bases and the J gene end by 8 bases; junction bases not matched to a gene: 10. CDR3 nucleotide sequence: TGTGCCAGCAGCTCTCAGGGGACAGAAGTCGAAAAACTGTTTTTT. Translating it yields CASSSQGTEVEKLFF.

This clone occurred once. V gene TRBV3-1 (or the pseudogene TRBV3-2) combines with J gene TRBJ2-1; 7 bases line up with TRBD2. The length of the CDR3 is 16 residues. The germline V gene encodes CDR1 LGHDT and CDR2 YNNKEL (reference sequence). V lost 1 base and J lost 2; bases outside the gene matches: 5. CDR3 DNA sequence: TGTGCCAGCAGCCAAGTGGCGCGGGGGACCTACAATGAGCAGTTCTTC. Amino acids: CASSQVARGTYNEQFF.

The gene calls are TRBV11-2 and TRBJ2-7; D is perhaps TRBD2 (6 bases). The CDR3 extends over 16 amino acids. The V end was cut by 6 bases, the J end by 0 bases, with 18 bases between. Germline-derived CDR1 and CDR2 are SGHAT and FQNNGV. CDR3 residues: CASSPIRDSGSYEQYF. The CDR3 DNA reads TGTGCCAGCAGTCCTATCCGGGACTCCGGCTCCTACGAGCAGTACTTC.

DNA of the CDR3: TGTGCCAGCAGCGGCCGCGAGGGAGGGGAGAAGACCCAGTACTTC. Amino acid sequence: CASSGREGGEKTQYF. V usage is TRBV7-9 and J usage is TRBJ2-5, with 7 bases aligning to TRBD2. Germline V gives CDR1 SEHNR, CDR2 FQNEAQ (reference sequence). V lost 5 bases to trimming and J lost 6 bases; unmatched junction nucleotides: 12. The CDR3 runs 15 residues.

The J gene is TRBJ2-5, the V gene TRBV5-1; TRBD2 might be the D (5 bases). V lost 3 bases to trimming and J lost 5 bases, with 20 bases between them. The length of the CDR3 is 16 residues. The germline CDR1 and CDR2 sequences are SGHRS and YFSETQ. CDR3 loop: CASSYRRAARGETQYF. The CDR3 DNA reads as TGCGCCAGCAGCTACCGCCGGGCCGCCCGCGGGGAGACCCAGTACTTC.

The rearrangement joins TRBV7-2 to TRBJ1-1, with 9 nucleotides matching TRBD1. The CDR3 is 14 residues long. Germline V gene data show CDR1 as SGHTA and CDR2 as FQGNSA. The V segment lost 5 bases and the J segment 6 bases; nucleotides outside the gene matches: 7. The CDR3 protein is CASSPDRGRSEAFF. The CDR3 DNA reads as TGTGCCAGCAGCCCGGACAGGGGTAGGTCTGAAGCTTTCTTT.

V usage is TRBV11-2 and J usage is TRBJ2-1, with 13 bases lining up with TRBD2. Trimming at V came to 6 bases and at J to 7 bases, leaving 6 bases not matched to a gene. The germline V gene has CDR1 SGHAT and CDR2 FQNNGV. CDR3 length equals 15 residues. CDR3 region: CASSILAGGQNEQFF. The CDR3 nucleotides read TGTGCCAGCAGTATACTAGCGGGGGGGCAGAATGAGCAGTTCTTC.

This sequence joins TRBV14 and TRBJ2-7; 7 nucleotides line up with TRBD2. The CDR3 is 16 amino acids. Germline V lookup: CDR1 SGHDN, CDR2 FVKESK. With 4 bases clipped from V and 5 bases from J, the junction kept 14 bases outside the gene matches. The CDR3 spells CASSLLLGGSFNEQYF. The CDR3 nucleotides read TGTGCCAGCAGCCTCCTGCTAGGCGGGAGCTTCAACGAGCAGTACTTC.

V usage is TRBV2 and J usage is TRBJ2-6; perhaps TRBD1 as D (6 bases). The CDR3 has 18 residues. V dropped 3 bases and J dropped 0 bases, with 15 bases sitting between them. CDR1 and CDR2 from the germline V gene are SNHLY and FYNNEI. This chain's CDR3 is CASSELGRGPSGANVLTF. As DNA, the CDR3 is TGTGCCAGCAGTGAGCTTGGCAGGGGCCCCTCTGGGGCCAACGTCCTGACTTTC.

The rearrangement links TRBV5-4 to TRBJ1-1, with no clear D. CDR3 size: 15 residues. From germline, CDR1 is SGHNT and CDR2 YYREEE (reference sequence). Trimming removed 3 bases from V and 0 bases from J, with 12 bases in between. The CDR3 sequence: CASSYSAGLNTEAFF. CDR3 coding DNA: TGTGCCAGCAGCTACTCGGCAGGACTGAACACTGAAGCTTTCTTT.

The chain recombines TRBV7-2 with TRBJ2-1, with 13 nucleotides matching TRBD2. Germline CDR1 reads SGHTA; CDR2 reads FQGNSA. V trimming: 5 bases; J trimming: 2 bases; junction bases outside the gene matches: 3. The CDR3 consists of 16 residues. CDR3 loop: CASSATSGGAYNEQFF. CDR3 DNA sequence: TGTGCCAGCAGCGCCACTAGCGGGGGGGCCTACAATGAGCAGTTCTTC.

The chain employs TRBV12-3 or TRBV12-4 and TRBJ1-1, with 10 bases matching TRBD1. J lost 4 bases, V lost 6 bases, and 2 bases had no gene match. This CDR3 spans 13 amino acids. The CDR3 loop is CASRRTGGTEAFF. The CDR3 bases are TGTGCCAGCAGGCGGACAGGGGGCACTGAAGCTTTCTTT.

The CDR3 spells CASSPLSNYGYTF. As DNA, the CDR3 is TGTGCCAGCAGCCCCTTGAGCAACTATGGCTACACCTTC. The gene calls are TRBV7-9 and TRBJ1-2, with unresolved D. Germline V lookup: CDR1 SEHNR, CDR2 FQNEAQ (reference sequence). The length of the CDR3 is 13 residues. V lost 5 bases to trimming and J lost 2 bases, with 9 bases between them.

The rearrangement uses TRBV5-1 and TRBJ2-1; possibly TRBD2 for D (7 bases). The germline gives CDR1 SGHRS, CDR2 YFSETQ. The CDR3 length is 17 residues. Trimming pared 0 bases from V and 6 bases from J, leaving 19 bases between. The CDR3, as DNA: TGCGCCAGCAGCTTGGAAGGGGGTGAGGGACTACCCAATGAGCAGTTCTTC. Its protein product is CASSLEGGEGLPNEQFF.